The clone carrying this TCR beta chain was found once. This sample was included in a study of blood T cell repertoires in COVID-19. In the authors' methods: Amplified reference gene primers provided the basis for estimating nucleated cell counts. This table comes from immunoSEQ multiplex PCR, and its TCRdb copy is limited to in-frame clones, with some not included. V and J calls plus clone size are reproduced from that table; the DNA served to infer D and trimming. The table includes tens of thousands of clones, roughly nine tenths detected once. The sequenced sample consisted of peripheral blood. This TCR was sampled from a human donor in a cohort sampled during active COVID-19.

The CDR3 bases are TGTGCCAGCAGTCCCCAGCGACAGAGCTCCTACAATGAGCAGTTCTTC. Protein sequence: CASSPQRQSSYNEQFF. The V call is TRBV6-6, the J call TRBJ2-1, with D perhaps matching TRBD1 (5 bases). With 5 bases removed from V and 0 bases from J, the gap between germline ends came to 14 bases. CDR1 MNHNY and CDR2 SVGAGI come from the germline V gene (reference sequence). This CDR3 has 16 amino acids.